The 9 T cell receptor beta chains presented below share a single source sample, sequenced in a study of CD8 T cells in ankylosing spondylitis. TCRdb fed the 5' RACE reads into MiXCR, producing one record per CDR3 protein. The sample yields roughly 69,000 distinct CDR3 sequences, under 5.5% seen once. The material sequenced was blood, either unsorted or a sorted T cell fraction (not recorded which). The receptors stem from a male donor with ankylosing spondylitis or in good health (not recorded which).

At least ten counts were recorded for this clonotype. This sequence joins TRBV20-1 and TRBJ2-5; 10 bases agree with TRBD2. The ends lost 1 base at V and 0 bases at J; junction bases unmatched: 5. The CDR3 length is 16 residues. The germline V gene has CDR1 DFQATT and CDR2 SNEGSKA (reference sequence). The CDR3 reads CSARVGSGGYQETQYF. The CDR3 coding sequence is TGCAGTGCTAGAGTTGGTAGCGGGGGGTACCAAGAGACCCAGTACTTC.

Ten or more counts support this clonotype. The genes are TRBV20-1 and TRBJ1-4; 7 bases map to TRBD1. The CDR3 totals 15 residues. Germline assignment: CDR1 DFQATT and CDR2 SNEGSKA (reference sequence). Germline trimming cut 3 bases from V and 8 bases from J; bases unmatched to any gene: 12. The CDR3 DNA reads TGCAGTGCTAGTGAAAAAGGGGGCTCTGACGAAAAACTGTTTTTT. Protein product: CSASEKGGSDEKLFF.

This clonotype appeared many times. V usage is TRBV7-1 and J usage is TRBJ2-2; 7 bases line up with TRBD2. TRBV7-1 is identified as an open reading frame with a role that is uncertain. Trimming removed 6 bases from V and 3 bases from J; junction bases left unmatched: 10. The CDR3 has 16 amino acids. The CDR3 region has the DNA TGTGCCAGCAGTCACGCGGCGGCGGGAGACACCGGGGAGCTGTTTTTT. Translating gives CASSHAAAGDTGELFF.

There are many counts of this clonotype. The CDR3 coding sequence is TGTGCCAGCAGTTGGGGGCAACGAGGGGAGACCCAGTACTTC. The encoded protein is CASSWGQRGETQYF. The chain employs TRBV6-2 or TRBV6-3 and TRBJ2-5; TRBD1 is a possible D gene (6 bases). Germline V CDR1 and CDR2: MNHEY, SVGEGT. The CDR3 covers 14 residues. Trimming pared 4 bases from V and 5 bases from J, leaving 14 bases between.

In this sample, this clonotype turned up a few times. The CDR3 sequence is CASSAGTGGSDGYTF. CDR3 DNA: TGTGCCAGCAGCGCCGGGACAGGGGGTAGTGATGGCTACACCTTC. The chain has TRBV7-2 and TRBJ1-2; 11 nucleotides line up with TRBD1. The CDR3 spans 15 residues. CDR1 is SGHTA and CDR2 is FQGNSA in the germline V gene. V shed 5 bases, J shed 6 bases, and the junction held 8 bases outside the gene matches.

There are many counts of this clonotype. V and J are TRBV4-1 and TRBJ2-7; D is possibly TRBD2 (5 bases). The CDR3 sequence is 15 residues long. Germline V gene sequence: CDR1 MGHRA, CDR2 YSYEKL. Deletions cut 1 base from V and 5 bases from J, with 15 bases between. This CDR3 is CASSQGDTLSDEQYF. The CDR3 DNA follows: TGCGCCAGCAGCCAAGGTGACACCCTTAGCGACGAGCAGTACTTC.

Points on this clonotype: A much larger clone differs by one base, so this may be a read error. The J gene is TRBJ2-3, the V gene TRBV14; the match to TRBD1 covers 9 bases. CDR3 length: 16 amino acids. V lost 3 bases to trimming and J lost 4 bases; unmatched junction nucleotides: 8. Looked up from germline, CDR1 is SGHDN and CDR2 is FVKESK. CDR3 coding DNA: TGTGCCAGCAGCCATCGCCGGGACAGGGAAGCAGATACGCAGTATTTT. Its protein is CASSHRRDREADTQYF.

This clonotype was picked up many times. V and J are TRBV18 and TRBJ1-5; D is undetermined. Germline assignment: CDR1 KGHSH and CDR2 LQKENI. V was cut by 3 bases and J by 0 bases, with 3 bases left in between. This CDR3 has 13 amino acids. DNA for the CDR3: TGTGCCAGCTCACCGAATAGCAATCAGCCCCAGCATTTT. Translated: CASSPNSNQPQHF.

This clonotype was detected ten times or more. The chain recombines TRBV7-8 with TRBJ1-1; TRBD1 matches 7 bases. Unmatched junction bases numbered 8, after V lost 1 base and J lost 0 bases. Germline-derived CDR1 and CDR2 are SGHVS and FQNEAQ. This CDR3 is built from 17 residues. CDR3 coding DNA: TGTGCCAGCAGCTTAGACTGGGGACAGCTCATGAACACTGAAGCTTTCTTT. Its translation is CASSLDWGQLMNTEAFF.